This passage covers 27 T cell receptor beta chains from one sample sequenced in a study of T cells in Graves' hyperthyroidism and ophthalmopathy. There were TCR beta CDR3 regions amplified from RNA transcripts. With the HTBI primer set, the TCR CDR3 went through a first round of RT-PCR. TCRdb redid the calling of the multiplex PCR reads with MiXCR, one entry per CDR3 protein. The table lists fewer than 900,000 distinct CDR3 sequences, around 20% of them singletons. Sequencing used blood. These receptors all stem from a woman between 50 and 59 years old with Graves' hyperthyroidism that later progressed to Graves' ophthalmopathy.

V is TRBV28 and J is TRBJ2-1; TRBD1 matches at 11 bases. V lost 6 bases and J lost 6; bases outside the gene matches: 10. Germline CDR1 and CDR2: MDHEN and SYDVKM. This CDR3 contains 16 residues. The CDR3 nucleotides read TGTGCCAGCAGCAGTGAAGGACAGGGGGCTCGCAATGAGCAGTTCTTC. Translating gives CASSSEGQGARNEQFF.

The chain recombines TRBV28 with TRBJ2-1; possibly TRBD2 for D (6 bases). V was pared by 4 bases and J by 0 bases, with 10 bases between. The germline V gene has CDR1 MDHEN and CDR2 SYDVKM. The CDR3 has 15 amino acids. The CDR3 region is CASSSTSISYNEQFF. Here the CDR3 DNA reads TGTGCCAGCAGTTCGACTAGTATCTCCTACAATGAGCAGTTCTTC.

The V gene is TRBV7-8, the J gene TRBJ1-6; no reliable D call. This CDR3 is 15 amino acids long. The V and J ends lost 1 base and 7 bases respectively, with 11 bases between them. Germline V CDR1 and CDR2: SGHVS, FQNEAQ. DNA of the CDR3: TGTGCCAGCAGCTTAGTGGTGATTGGGAATTCACCCCTCCACTTT. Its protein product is CASSLVVIGNSPLHF.

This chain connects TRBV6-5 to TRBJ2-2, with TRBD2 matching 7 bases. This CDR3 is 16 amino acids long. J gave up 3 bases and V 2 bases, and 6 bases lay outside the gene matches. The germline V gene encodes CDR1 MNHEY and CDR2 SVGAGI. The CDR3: CASSYGRGGDTGELFF. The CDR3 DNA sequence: TGTGCCAGCAGTTACGGGAGGGGCGGGGACACCGGGGAGCTGTTTTTT.

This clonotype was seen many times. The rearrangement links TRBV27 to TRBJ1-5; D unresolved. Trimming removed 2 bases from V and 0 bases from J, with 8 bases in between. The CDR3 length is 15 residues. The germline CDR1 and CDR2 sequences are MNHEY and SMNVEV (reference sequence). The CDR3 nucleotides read TGTGCCAGCAGTTTACTGTCGCATAGCAATCAGCCCCAGCATTTT. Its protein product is CASSLLSHSNQPQHF.

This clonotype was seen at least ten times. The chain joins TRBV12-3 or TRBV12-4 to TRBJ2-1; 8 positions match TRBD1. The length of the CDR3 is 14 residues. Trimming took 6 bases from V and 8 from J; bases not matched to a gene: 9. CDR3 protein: CASSLQGAWDEQFF. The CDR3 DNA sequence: TGTGCCAGCAGCCTGCAGGGGGCTTGGGATGAGCAGTTCTTC.

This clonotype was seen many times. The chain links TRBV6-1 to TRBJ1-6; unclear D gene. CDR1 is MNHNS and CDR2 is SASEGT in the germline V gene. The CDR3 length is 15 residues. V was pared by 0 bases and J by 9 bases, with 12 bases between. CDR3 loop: CASSEAYIRGSPLHF. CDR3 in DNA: TGTGCCAGCAGTGAAGCGTACATCAGAGGTTCACCCCTCCACTTT.

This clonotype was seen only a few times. This chain's CDR3 is CASGSGDRGHNEQFF. In nucleotides, the CDR3 is TGTGCCAGCGGCTCCGGGGACAGGGGGCACAATGAGCAGTTCTTC. J is TRBJ2-1 and V is TRBV7-8; TRBD1 matches at 12 bases. The CDR3 runs 15 residues. CDR1 SGHVS and CDR2 FQNEAQ come from the germline V gene. With 8 bases clipped from V and 5 bases from J, the junction kept 7 bases outside the gene matches.

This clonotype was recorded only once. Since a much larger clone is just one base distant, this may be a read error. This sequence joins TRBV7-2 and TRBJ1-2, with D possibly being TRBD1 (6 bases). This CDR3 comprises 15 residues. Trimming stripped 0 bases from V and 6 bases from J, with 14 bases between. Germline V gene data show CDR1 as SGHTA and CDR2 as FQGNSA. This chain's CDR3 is CASSLAIGDTDGYTF. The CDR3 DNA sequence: TGTGCCAGCAGCTTAGCTATAGGGGACACTGATGGCTACACCTTC.

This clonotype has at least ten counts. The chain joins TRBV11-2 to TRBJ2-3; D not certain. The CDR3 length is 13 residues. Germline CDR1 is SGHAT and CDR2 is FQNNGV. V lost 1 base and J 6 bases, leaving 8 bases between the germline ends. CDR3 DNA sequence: TGTGCCAGCAGCTTAGTGAGGTCTGATACGCAGTATTTT. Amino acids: CASSLVRSDTQYF. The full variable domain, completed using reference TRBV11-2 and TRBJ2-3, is EAGVAQSPRYKIIEKRQSVAFWCNPISGHATLYWYQQILGQGPKLLIQFQNNGVVDDSQLPKDRFSAERLKGVDSTLKIQPAKLEDSAVYLCASSLVRSDTQYFGPGTRLTVL.

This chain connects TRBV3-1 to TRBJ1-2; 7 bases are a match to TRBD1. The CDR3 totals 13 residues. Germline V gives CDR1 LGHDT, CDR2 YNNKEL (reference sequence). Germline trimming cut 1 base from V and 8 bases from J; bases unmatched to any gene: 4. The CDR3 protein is CASSQALGGGYTF. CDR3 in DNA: TGTGCCAGCAGCCAAGCCTTAGGGGGCGGCTACACCTTC.

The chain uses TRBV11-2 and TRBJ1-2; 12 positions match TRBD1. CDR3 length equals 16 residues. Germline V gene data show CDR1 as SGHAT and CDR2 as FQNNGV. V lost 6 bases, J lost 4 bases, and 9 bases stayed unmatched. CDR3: CASRAGTGGFAYGYTF. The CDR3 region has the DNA TGTGCCAGCAGGGCCGGGACAGGGGGCTTCGCCTATGGCTACACCTTC.

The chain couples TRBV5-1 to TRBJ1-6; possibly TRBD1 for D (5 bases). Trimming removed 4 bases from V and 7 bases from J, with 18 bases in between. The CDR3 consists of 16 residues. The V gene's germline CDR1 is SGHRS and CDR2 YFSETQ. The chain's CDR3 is CASSPLVGGENSPLHF. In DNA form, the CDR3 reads TGCGCCAGCAGCCCTCTGGTGGGAGGGGAAAATTCACCCCTCCACTTT. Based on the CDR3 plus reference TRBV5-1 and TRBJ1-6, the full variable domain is KAGVTQTPRYLIKTRGQQVTLSCSPISGHRSVSWYQQTPGQGLQFLFEYFSETQRNKGNFPGRFSGRQFSNSRSEMNVSTLELGDSALYLCASSPLVGGENSPLHFGNGTRLTVT.

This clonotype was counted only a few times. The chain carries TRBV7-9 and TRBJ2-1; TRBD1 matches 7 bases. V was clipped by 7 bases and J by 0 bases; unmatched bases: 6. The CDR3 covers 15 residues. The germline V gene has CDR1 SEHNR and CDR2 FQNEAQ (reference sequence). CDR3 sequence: CASTPGDSSYNEQFF. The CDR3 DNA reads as TGTGCCAGCACCCCAGGGGACAGCTCCTACAATGAGCAGTTCTTC. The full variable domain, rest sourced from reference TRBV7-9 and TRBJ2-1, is DTGVSQNPRHKITKRGQNVTFRCDPISEHNRLYWYRQTLGQGPEFLTYFQNEAQLEKSRLLSDRFSAERPKGSFSTLEIQRTEQGDSAMYLCASTPGDSSYNEQFFGPGTRLTVL.

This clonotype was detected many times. Here the CDR3 DNA reads TGTGCCAGCAACCCGGGCGGGATCCCTGGGGAGCAGTACTTC. Its translation: CASNPGGIPGEQYF. The chain carries TRBV7-2 and TRBJ2-7, with D possibly being TRBD2 (6 bases). Germline V gene sequence: CDR1 SGHTA, CDR2 FQGNSA. Trimming removed 7 bases from V and 7 bases from J, with 20 bases in between. The CDR3 extends over 14 amino acids. Full variable domain (missing parts from reference TRBV7-2 and TRBJ2-7): GAGVSQSPSNKVTEKGKDVELRCDPISGHTALYWYRQSLGQGLEFLIYFQGNSAPDKSGLPSDRFSAERTGGSVSTLTIQRTQQEDSAVYLCASNPGGIPGEQYFGPGTRLTVT.

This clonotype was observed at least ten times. CDR3 in DNA: TGTGCCAGCAGCTATTGGGGACTAGCGGGGGGTCCCCTCATCAATGAGCAGTTCTTC. Residues: CASSYWGLAGGPLINEQFF. The V and J genes are TRBV7-8 and TRBJ2-1; 15 nucleotides line up with TRBD2. This CDR3 has 19 residues. V shed 4 bases and J 6 bases; nucleotides not matched to a gene: 13. Germline V gene data show CDR1 as SGHVS and CDR2 as FQNEAQ.

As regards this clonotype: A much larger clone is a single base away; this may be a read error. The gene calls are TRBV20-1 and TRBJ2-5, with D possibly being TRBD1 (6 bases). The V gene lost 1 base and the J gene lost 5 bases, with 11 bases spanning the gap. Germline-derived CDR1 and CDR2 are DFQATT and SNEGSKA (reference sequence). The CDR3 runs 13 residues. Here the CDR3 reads CSARVNRAETQYF. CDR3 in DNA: TGCAGTGCTAGAGTGAACAGGGCGGAGACCCAGTACTTC.

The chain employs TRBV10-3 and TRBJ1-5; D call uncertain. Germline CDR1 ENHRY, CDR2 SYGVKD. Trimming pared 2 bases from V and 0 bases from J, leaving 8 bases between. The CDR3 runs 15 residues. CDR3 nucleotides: TGTGCCATCAGTGAGGGCGACAATAGCAATCAGCCCCAGCATTTT. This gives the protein CAISEGDNSNQPQHF.

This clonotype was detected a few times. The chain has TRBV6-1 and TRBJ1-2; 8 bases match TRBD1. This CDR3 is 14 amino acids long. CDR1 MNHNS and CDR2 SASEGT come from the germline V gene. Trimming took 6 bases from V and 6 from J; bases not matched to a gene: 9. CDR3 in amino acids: CASSPTGAVDGYTF. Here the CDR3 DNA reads TGTGCCAGCAGCCCGACAGGGGCTGTCGATGGCTACACCTTC.

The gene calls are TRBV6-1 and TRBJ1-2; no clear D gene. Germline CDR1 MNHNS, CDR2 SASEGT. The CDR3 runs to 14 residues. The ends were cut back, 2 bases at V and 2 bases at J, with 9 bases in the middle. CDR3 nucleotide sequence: TGTGCCAGCAGTGAACACACGGTAAACTATGGCTACACCTTC. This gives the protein CASSEHTVNYGYTF.

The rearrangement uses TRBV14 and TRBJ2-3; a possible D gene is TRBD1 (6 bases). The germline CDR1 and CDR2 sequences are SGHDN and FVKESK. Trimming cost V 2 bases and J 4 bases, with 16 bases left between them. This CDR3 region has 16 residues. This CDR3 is CASSQIQGLTADTQYF. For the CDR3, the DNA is TGTGCCAGCAGCCAAATACAGGGTCTTACGGCAGATACGCAGTATTTT. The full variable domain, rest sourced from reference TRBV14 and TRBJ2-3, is EAGVTQFPSHSVIEKGQTVTLRCDPISGHDNLYWYRRVMGKEIKFLLHFVKESKQDESGMPNNRFLAERTGGTYSTLKVQPAELEDSGVYFCASSQIQGLTADTQYFGPGTRLTVL.

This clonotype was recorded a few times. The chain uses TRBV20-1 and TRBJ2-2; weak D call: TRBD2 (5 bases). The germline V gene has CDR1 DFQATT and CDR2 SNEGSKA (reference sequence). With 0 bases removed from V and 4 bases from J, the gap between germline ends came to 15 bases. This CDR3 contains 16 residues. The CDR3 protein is CSARDLASWGTGELFF. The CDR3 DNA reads TGCAGTGCTAGAGATTTAGCTAGCTGGGGCACCGGGGAGCTGTTTTTT.

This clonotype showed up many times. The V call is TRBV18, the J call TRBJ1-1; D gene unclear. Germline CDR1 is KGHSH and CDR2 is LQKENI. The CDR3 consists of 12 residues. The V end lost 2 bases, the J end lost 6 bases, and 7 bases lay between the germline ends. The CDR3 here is CASSPMGSEAFF. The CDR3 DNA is TGTGCCAGCTCACCAATGGGCTCTGAAGCTTTCTTT.

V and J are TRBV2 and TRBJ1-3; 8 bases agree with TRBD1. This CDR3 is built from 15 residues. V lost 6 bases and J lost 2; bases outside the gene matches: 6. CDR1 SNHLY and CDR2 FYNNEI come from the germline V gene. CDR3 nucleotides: TGTGCCAGCAGCGCACAGGGGGGTCCTGGAAACACCATATATTTT. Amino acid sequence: CASSAQGGPGNTIYF. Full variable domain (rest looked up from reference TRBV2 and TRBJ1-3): EPEVTQTPSHQVTQMGQEVILRCVPISNHLYFYWYRQILGQKVEFLVSFYNNEISEKSEIFDDQFSVERPDGSNFTLKIRSTKLEDSAMYFCASSAQGGPGNTIYFGEGSWLTVV.

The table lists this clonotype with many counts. The CDR3 nucleotides read TGTGCCAGCAGTTACGGACAGGGTACGGAGCCCCAGCATTTT. Translating gives CASSYGQGTEPQHF. V gene TRBV6-1 combines with J gene TRBJ1-5, with 8 positions matching TRBD1. The V gene's germline CDR1 is MNHNS and CDR2 SASEGT. This CDR3 contains 14 residues. V lost 5 bases, J lost 8 bases, and 8 bases stayed unmatched.

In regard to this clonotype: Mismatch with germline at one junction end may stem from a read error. DNA for the CDR3: TGTGCCAGCAGTTACTCGATCCCAGCTACGAGCTCCTACAATGAGCAGTCCTTC. Encoded protein: CASSYSIPATSSYNEQSF. This chain connects TRBV6-6 to TRBJ2-1; no clear D. Per the germline V gene, CDR1 is MNHNY and CDR2 is SVGAGI (reference sequence). The CDR3 totals 18 residues.

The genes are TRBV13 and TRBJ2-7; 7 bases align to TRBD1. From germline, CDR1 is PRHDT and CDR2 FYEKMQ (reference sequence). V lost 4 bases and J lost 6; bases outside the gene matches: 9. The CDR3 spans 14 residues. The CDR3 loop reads CASSYHGTAGEQYF. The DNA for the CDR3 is TGTGCCAGCAGCTACCACGGGACAGCCGGCGAGCAGTACTTC.